Reported below is one TCR beta chain. The antigen it binds to is not known. No clone much larger than this one lies a single base away; base qualities are absent. Genomic DNA was isolated from the sorted cells so that the TCRbeta CDR3 region could be sequenced. The immunoSEQ Assay was used for sequencing of TCRbeta CDR3 regions. TCRdb mirrors the immuneACCESS table, restricted to in-frame sequences. Some clones are absent from its copies; in checked studies, under half trace to an unresolved V gene, and the reason for the others is unknown. This sample lists over 30,000 clones; 88% were detected once. The leading ten clones occupy about 4% of the sample. The data were obtained in a study of OX40 agonist ivuxolimab in advanced cancers. Background for the entire study: The costimulatory receptor OX40 (CD134) was targeted by ivuxolimab, a fully human IgG2 agonistic monoclonal antibody. Among the roughly 52 dose-escalation patients, around 20 had hepatocellular carcinoma, approximately 15 melanoma, 9 renal cell carcinoma and 9 head and neck cancer. Patients were allowed to have had prior anti-PD-1, anti-PD-L1 or anti-CTLA-4 therapy, and approximately 41% of the dose-escalation patients had previously received checkpoint inhibitors. Intravenous ivuxolimab was administered to patients every 2 weeks at six dose levels: 0.01, 0.1, 0.3, 1.5, 3 and 10 mg/kg. Peripheral TCRbeta sequencing was intended to test whether TCR sequence diversity was altered and clonal T-cell expansion was caused by ivuxolimab. The paper covers the monotherapy dose-escalation part of the phase I ivuxolimab trial, which included N = 52 patients. Partial responses occurred in three dose-escalation patients, of whom one had hepatocellular carcinoma and two had cutaneous melanoma. The dose-escalation cohort was about 83% male with a mean age of approximately 60 years, ranging from roughly 23 to 90.

The trial excluded patients who had a history of autoimmune disease or were on systemic immunosuppression. Peripheral blood for TCR sequencing was collected from all dose cohorts at baseline, on cycle 4 day 1, and on cycle 7 day 1. Samples came from an open-label, multicenter, first-in-human phase I dose-escalation trial of ivuxolimab. Adults with locally advanced or metastatic melanoma, renal cell carcinoma, hepatocellular carcinoma or head and neck squamous cell carcinoma were enrolled in the trial. CD4+ and CD8+ T cells were sorted separately from peripheral blood before TCR sequencing. The paper's findings and limits, for the study overall: After ivuxolimab, expanded clones were on average more numerous among CD8+ T cells than among CD4+ T cells. Low levels of normalized T-cell clonal expansion were also seen in some patients who did not respond. The antigen specificity of the clonally expanded peripheral T cells was not determined. In partial responders in the 0.1-3.0 mg/kg groups, normalized peripheral clonal expansion was found to be among the lowest, especially among CD8+ T cells. At doses of 0.1 to 3.0 mg/kg, clonal expansion of both CD4+ and CD8+ T cells in blood was seen between baseline and week 6.

V is pared back by 0 bases and J by 8 bases, with 12 bases lying between the germline termini. The CDR3, cysteine through phenylalanine, is 14 amino acids long. The kept DNA is CDR3 alone, 42 bases in frame from the first base. From a lookup of the germline V gene, CDR1 and CDR2 are SGHRS and YFSETQ. The source material was CD4+ or CD8+ T cells sorted from blood, sampled in a trial of the OX40 agonist ivuxolimab. This receptor was taken from an adult with an advanced solid tumor such as melanoma, head and neck, liver or kidney cancer. The rearranged chain carries TRBV5-1 and TRBJ2-1; the best D guess is TRBD2, with 6 bases matching. CDR3 protein: CASSLGRRVDEQFF. The bases read TGCGCCAGCAGCTTGGGGCGGAGGGTTGATGAGCAGTTCTTC. The CDR3 plus the reference TRBV5-1 and TRBJ2-1 genes for the other parts give the full variable domain: KAGVTQTPRYLIKTRGQQVTLSCSPISGHRSVSWYQQTPGQGLQFLFEYFSETQRNKGNFPGRFSGRQFSNSRSEMNVSTLELGDSALYLCASSLGRRVDEQFFGPGTRLTVL.